This TCR beta chain appears in the sequencing data of a study of graft-versus-host responses after intestinal transplantation. On the study more broadly: Among the recipients, all got anti-thymocyte globulin induction and then tacrolimus and steroids for around 3 years. Study conclusions and caveats: Early after transplant, HvG declines were associated with peak levels of circulating GvH clones.

Method: immunoSEQ multiplex PCR; TCRdb's copy keeps in-frame clones and lacks some. The table records around 21,000 clones, 55% to 65% of them present only once. This clone turned up a few times. The germline CDR1 and CDR2 sequences are MDHEN and SYDVKM. After removal of 8 bases from V and 5 bases from J, the junction contained 10 bases not matched to a gene. The CDR3 is 14 amino acids. The genes are TRBV28 and TRBJ1-1; 8 positions match TRBD1. The sample consisted of alloreactive CD4+ T cells from a mixed lymphocyte reaction culture, taken before intestinal transplant. The subset here: CFSE-low proliferating T cells sorted from approximately six-day pre-transplant mixed lymphocyte reaction (GvH or HvG direction). The receptor comes from a human patient who received an intestinal transplant. The CDR3 nucleotides read TGTGCCAGCCGCGAGACAGGGGCTGGGACTGAAGCTTTCTTT. Translated: CASRETGAGTEAFF.